Listed below are T cell receptor beta chains from one sample, sequenced in a study of vaccination and CD4 T cells after COVID-19. TCRdb reprocessed the PCR reads with MiXCR, giving one entry per CDR3 protein. The sample gives about 20,000 distinct CDR3 sequences, 55% to 80% of which show up once; 0.9% to 1.2% is in the top ten. This sample comprised CD4+ T cells from blood, obtained after SARS-CoV-2 vaccination. These receptor sequences come from a human donor who had recovered from COVID-19. Each CDR3 is given with its conserved first and last residue. Each record gives: CDR3 DNA, CDR3 protein, D gene, J gene, clone size, V gene. D genes are given only for firm matches. Size tells how often a clone was seen (once, few, many) or the class of an expanded clone, and some rows leave it out.

TGTGCCAGCAGCTCTAGGACAGCGAACTATAATTCACCCCTCCACTTT | CASSSRTANYNSPLHF | NA | TRBJ1-6 | NA | TRBV5-5
TGTGCCACCAGTGATCGAGGGCCCGGGACACTCACCGGGGAGCTGTTTTTT | CATSDRGPGTLTGELFF | NA | TRBJ2-2 | NA | TRBV24-1
TGTGCCAGCAGTTTATCCCAGGCCTGGGGGGATCAGCCCCAGCATTTT | CASSLSQAWGDQPQHF | NA | TRBJ1-5 | few | TRBV28
TGTGCCAGCTCTCTAATAAGCGGGGGCGAATACACTGAAGCTTTCTTT | CASSLISGGEYTEAFF | NA | TRBJ1-1 | NA | TRBV18
TGTGCCAGTCTCAGAACGAACACCGGGGAGCTGTTTTTT | CASLRTNTGELFF | NA | TRBJ2-2 | NA | TRBV19
TGTGCCACGCTTGGGACTAGCTACGAGCAGTACTTC | CATLGTSYEQYF | TRBD2 | TRBJ2-7 | NA | TRBV28
TGTGCCATCGCGGGAGGGGGCACAGATACGCAGTATTTT | CAIAGGGTDTQYF | TRBD2 | TRBJ2-3 | few | TRBV10-3
TGTGCCAGCAGCTCGGAGACAGGGAGAGGGTATCAGCCCCAGCATTTT | CASSSETGRGYQPQHF | TRBD1 | TRBJ1-5 | few | TRBV7-6
TGTGCCAGCAGTTCGACTACCGAAAACATTCAGTACTTC | CASSSTTENIQYF | NA | TRBJ2-4 | NA | TRBV2
TGCAGTGCTAGAGCCTTGACCGGGACAGGGAACTATGGCTACACCTTC | CSARALTGTGNYGYTF | TRBD1 | TRBJ1-2 | NA | TRBV20-1
TGTGCCAGCGGTGGGGGGACAGTAAATTCACCCCTCCACTTT | CASGGGTVNSPLHF | TRBD1 | TRBJ1-6 | NA | TRBV2
TGTGCCAGCAGCTTTTTTAGCGGCACAGATACGCAGTATTTT | CASSFFSGTDTQYF | NA | TRBJ2-3 | NA | TRBV7-2
TGTGCCAGCAGCCGGACAGGGGTAAGGACTAATGAAAAACTGTTTTTT | CASSRTGVRTNEKLFF | TRBD1 | TRBJ1-4 | NA | TRBV7-9
TGTGCCAGCAGTAACCGGGGGACTAGCGGGAGGGTGGGCTTGGGAGTGAGCGAGCAGTACTTC | CASSNRGTSGRVGLGVSEQYF | TRBD2 | TRBJ2-7 | NA | TRBV6-1
TGTGCCAGCAGTTTATGGCAGCTCAAAGAGACCCAGTACTTC | CASSLWQLKETQYF | NA | TRBJ2-5 | NA | TRBV27
TGTGCCAGCAGTTTTGTCTACTATGGCTACACCTTC | CASSFVYYGYTF | NA | TRBJ1-2 | NA | TRBV28
TGTGCCAGCAGCAAAGGGGGCGGGCATCTAGCCAAAAACATTCAGTACTTC | CASSKGGGHLAKNIQYF | NA | TRBJ2-4 | once | TRBV21-1
TGTGCCAGCAGTGGCGCCTGGTGGGGGGGACCCCAAGAGACCCAGTACTTC | CASSGAWWGGPQETQYF | TRBD2 | TRBJ2-5 | NA | TRBV6-1
TGTGCCAGCAGCTTCGACAGGTACCCCGGGGAGCTGTTTTTT | CASSFDRYPGELFF | NA | TRBJ2-2 | once | TRBV7-8
TGTGCCAGTAGTCGCTCCATAAGTGGCTACACCTTC | CASSRSISGYTF | NA | TRBJ1-2 | NA | TRBV19
TGTGCCAGCAGCCCCAGGACGGGTAACACTGAAGCTTTCTTT | CASSPRTGNTEAFF | NA | TRBJ1-1 | NA | TRBV2
TGTGCCACCAGTGATGAGGGTAGCGGGAGTTACAATGAGCAGTTCTTC | CATSDEGSGSYNEQFF | TRBD2 | TRBJ2-1 | few | TRBV24-1
TGTGCCACCAGTGATTTCTCGGCTAGCGGAGCGAGTGAGACCCAGTACTTC | CATSDFSASGASETQYF | TRBD2 | TRBJ2-5 | NA | TRBV24-1
TGCAGTGCCCCCCAGCGGGATAAAGGAGAGACCCAGTACTTC | CSAPQRDKGETQYF | TRBD2 | TRBJ2-5 | few | TRBV20-1
TGTGCCAGCAGTTACAGATACTCCTACGAGCAGTACTTC | CASSYRYSYEQYF | NA | TRBJ2-7 | few | TRBV6-5
TGTGCCAGCACCCCTTCCTCCTCGGAAAAACTGTTTTTT | CASTPSSSEKLFF | NA | TRBJ1-4 | NA | TRBV2
TGCAGTGCTAGAGATTCAGCCAATCAGCCCCAGCATTTT | CSARDSANQPQHF | NA | TRBJ1-5 | few | TRBV20-1
TGTGCCAGCAGCCGCCGGGCCCTTTGGGGCTACACCTTC | CASSRRALWGYTF | NA | TRBJ1-2 | few | TRBV7-8
TGCAGTGCTAGCGGGAGACGAGAGACCCAGTACTTC | CSASGRRETQYF | NA | TRBJ2-5 | NA | TRBV20-1
TGTGCCAGCACGTCGCGAACCCTTCTTTGCGAGCAGTACTTC | CASTSRTLLCEQYF | NA | TRBJ2-7 | NA | TRBV21-1
TGTGCCAGCAGCCATAGACTCCAGGCGGACACCGGGGAGCTGTTTTTT | CASSHRLQADTGELFF | NA | TRBJ2-2 | NA | TRBV14
TGTGCCAGCAGCTCCGGAACTAGCGGGAGGACCGATGAGCAGTTCTTC | CASSSGTSGRTDEQFF | TRBD2 | TRBJ2-1 | NA | TRBV7-9
TGTGCCAGCAGTTACAGGGAGGACACTGAAGCTTTCTTT | CASSYREDTEAFF | NA | TRBJ1-1 | NA | TRBV6-5
TGCAGTGCTAGAGATGGACGGAAGAACACCGGGGAGCTGTTTTTT | CSARDGRKNTGELFF | NA | TRBJ2-2 | NA | TRBV20-1
TGTGCCAGCAGTTTATCCGATCAAGAGACCCAGTACTTC | CASSLSDQETQYF | NA | TRBJ2-5 | NA | TRBV27
TGTGCCAGCAGTGAAGTGGGGCGTCGTGATACAGATACGCAGTATTTT | CASSEVGRRDTDTQYF | NA | TRBJ2-3 | few | TRBV6-1
TGCAGTGCCACGAGCGGGATACCCTACAATGAGCAGTTCTTC | CSATSGIPYNEQFF | TRBD2 | TRBJ2-1 | NA | TRBV20-1
TGTGCCAGCAGCCCCCGGATTCGGGGGCAGTCCTACGAGCAGTACTTC | CASSPRIRGQSYEQYF | NA | TRBJ2-7 | NA | TRBV14
TGTGCCTGGCAGGGCTTGGGTGAAGCTTTCTTT | CAWQGLGEAFF | NA | TRBJ1-1 | NA | TRBV30
TGTGCCAGCGTAGGAGGGGGCGCGTCTGGAAACACCATATATTTT | CASVGGGASGNTIYF | TRBD1 | TRBJ1-3 | NA | TRBV28
TGCAGTGCCTCCGGACCTAACTATGGCTACACCTTC | CSASGPNYGYTF | NA | TRBJ1-2 | few | TRBV20-1
TGTGCCAGCAGTTACTCAAAGCACCCGGGACGGAACTATGGCTACACCTTC | CASSYSKHPGRNYGYTF | NA | TRBJ1-2 | NA | TRBV6-5
TGTGCCAGTCTGCAGGAGTCAGGCTCCTATAATTCACCCCTCCACTTT | CASLQESGSYNSPLHF | NA | TRBJ1-6 | NA | TRBV7-9
TGTGCCAGCAGCTACAGTACTGGAAACACCATATATTTT | CASSYSTGNTIYF | NA | TRBJ1-3 | NA | TRBV11-3
TGTGCCACCAGTGACACGCTAGCGGGAGTGGCAGATACGCAGTATTTT | CATSDTLAGVADTQYF | TRBD2 | TRBJ2-3 | NA | TRBV24-1
TGTGCCTGGAGTACCCAACCGGGCCCTGCTTATAATTCACCCCTCCACTTT | CAWSTQPGPAYNSPLHF | NA | TRBJ1-6 | NA | TRBV30
TGCAGTGCTAGACCAGGGACAGGGGGCCTTGAAGCTTTCTTT | CSARPGTGGLEAFF | TRBD1 | TRBJ1-1 | NA | TRBV20-1
TGTGCCAGCAGTAGCAGGGGGTTAAGAGGTCAGCCCCAGCATTTT | CASSSRGLRGQPQHF | TRBD1 | TRBJ1-5 | NA | TRBV12-3/TRBV12-4
TGCAGTGCTAGAGCCACAGGGGGAGGAAGCAATCAGCCCCAGCATTTT | CSARATGGGSNQPQHF | TRBD1 | TRBJ1-5 | NA | TRBV20-1
TGTGCCAGCAGTTTTTTCGGTCTGGGGGCCAACGTCCTGACTTTC | CASSFFGLGANVLTF | NA | TRBJ2-6 | NA | TRBV27
TGTGCCAGCAGCCCTCCTTACGCTAGCGGGAGCTCCTATGAGCAGTTCTTC | CASSPPYASGSSYEQFF | TRBD2 | TRBJ2-1 | NA | TRBV7-6